This entry describes one T cell receptor (beta chain). The data were taken from a study of cytomegalovirus exposure and HLA in healthy donors. This CDR3 has 14 residues. Looked up from germline, CDR1 is KGHSH and CDR2 is LQKENI. V lost 3 bases and J 5 bases, leaving 13 bases between the germline ends. It was with 60 Vbeta and 13 Jbeta primers that the PCR ran. Produced via immunoSEQ multiplex PCR; TCRdb's table is partial and in-frame only. The sample table includes around 100,000 clones. This clonotype was sampled from a man between 35 and 55 years old in good health and CMV-seropositive. The chain recombines TRBV18 with TRBJ2-5; D is undetermined. Input material: PBMCs. The CDR3 protein is CASSPVLSLETQYF. Here the CDR3 DNA reads TGTGCCAGCTCACCGGTGTTGAGTTTGGAGACCCAGTACTTC. Together with reference TRBV18 and TRBJ2-5, the CDR3 gives the full variable domain: NAGVMQNPRHLVRRRGQEARLRCSPMKGHSHVYWYRQLPEEGLKFMVYLQKENIIDESGMPKERFSAEFPKEGPSILRIQQVVRGDSAAYFCASSPVLSLETQYFGPGTRLLVL.